These 2 T cell receptor beta chains originate from one sample sequenced in a study of blood T cell repertoires in COVID-19. The protocol was immunoSEQ multiplex PCR, while the TCRdb copy is restricted to in-frame clones and leaves out a portion. The sample lists around 400,000 clones, over 85% occurring once. Sequenced material: PBMCs or T cells enriched from blood (not recorded which). Source of these receptors: a woman aged 25 to 39 who had recovered from COVID-19.

This sequence joins TRBV14 and TRBJ1-6, with 8 bases matching TRBD1. Germline CDR1 SGHDN, CDR2 FVKESK. The V gene end was trimmed by 4 bases and the J gene end by 7 bases; junction bases not matched to a gene: 6. The CDR3 covers 15 residues. CDR3 DNA: TGTGCCAGCAGCCGGGGCAGGGGGCGAAATTCACCCCTCCACTTT. It yields the protein CASSRGRGRNSPLHF.

The chain combines TRBV28 with TRBJ1-4, with D perhaps matching TRBD1 (5 bases). The V gene's germline CDR1 is MDHEN and CDR2 SYDVKM. The CDR3 spans 19 residues. Between the trimmed V and J ends, which lost 10 bases and 1 base, there was a span of 28 bases. The CDR3 DNA reads TGTGCCACCCACCCAGGGCCAGGCAAAGCGATGGGAACTAATGAAAAACTGTTTTTT. Encoded protein: CATHPGPGKAMGTNEKLFF.